Described below is a single T cell receptor beta chain sequence and its context. The data derive from a study of control samples from healthy donors and cancer patients. Sequenced by immunoSEQ multiplex PCR; TCRdb stores in-frame clones only, minus some. The table records roughly 170,000 clones, 90% to 95% of them present only once. The trim removed 6 bases at V and 3 bases at J, leaving 9 bases unmatched. The germline gives CDR1 MNHEY, CDR2 SVGAGI. The CDR3 is 15 amino acids. The genes are TRBV6-5 and TRBJ2-7; the match to TRBD1 covers 9 bases. Material for sequencing was blood. This clonotype was obtained from a woman between 18 and 29 years old in good health. The CDR3 coding sequence is TGTGCCAGCAGGGGGGACAGGGTTTTGGACTACGAGCAGTACTTC. This codes for CASRGDRVLDYEQYF.